Shown below are 13 T cell receptor beta chains from a single sample sequenced in a study of a mutant IDH1 vaccine in newly diagnosed glioma. Time point meaning: week 23, last vaccination. What each vaccine dose contained was 300 ug of mutant IDH1 20-mer peptide, accompanied by topical imiquimod. TCRdb keeps only in-frame clones here, not all; method: immunoSEQ multiplex PCR. The repertoire holds almost 85,000 clones, with roughly 85% as singletons. Their recognized antigens are unknown. The sample consisted of PBMCs, taken from a glioma patient whose treatment included an IDH1 peptide vaccine. All receptors come from a man in his thirties or forties with glioma. Some clones in this sample may be carry-over from other donors' samples.

The chain joins TRBV11-2 to TRBJ2-2; the D gene is possibly TRBD2 (7 bases). The length of the CDR3 is 15 residues. V was clipped by 7 bases and J by 3 bases, with 15 bases between them. CDR1 is SGHAT and CDR2 is FQNNGV in the germline V gene. CDR3 in DNA: TGTGCCAGCAACACCGGGGGGCGGGACACCGGGGAGCTGTTTTTT. Translation gives CASNTGGRDTGELFF. The whole variable domain, filled in from reference TRBV11-2 and TRBJ2-2, reads EAGVAQSPRYKIIEKRQSVAFWCNPISGHATLYWYQQILGQGPKLLIQFQNNGVVDDSQLPKDRFSAERLKGVDSTLKIQPAKLEDSAVYLCASNTGGRDTGELFFGEGSRLTVL.

This chain joins TRBV5-8 and TRBJ2-1; either TRBD1 or TRBD2 may fit D (5 bases each). Trimming left V 4 bases short and J 15 bases short, with 17 bases between. Germline V gene sequence: CDR1 SGHTS, CDR2 YDEGEE. The CDR3 extends over 12 amino acids. The CDR3 DNA follows: TGTGCCAGCAGCGGGGACCTCCAAGTTCGGTTCTTC. Amino acids: CASSGDLQVRFF. The variable domain in full, completed from reference TRBV5-8 and TRBJ2-1, reads EAGVTQSPTHLIKTRGQQATLRCSPISGHTSVYWYQQALGLGLQFLLWYDEGEERNRGNFPPRFSGRQFPNYSSELNVNALELEDSALYLCASSGDLQVRFFGPGTRLTVL.

CDR3 sequence reads: CARSLCPGPEGETQYF. The CDR3 DNA reads as TGTGCCAGAAGCTTGTGTCCAGGCCCCGAGGGAGAGACCCAGTACTTC. The chain joins TRBV5-3 to TRBJ2-5; maybe TRBD2 (5 bases). TRBV5-3 is an ORF, with its function uncertain. V lost 1 base and J 4 bases, leaving 17 bases between the germline ends. The CDR3 totals 16 residues.

In its sample, this clone was seen a few times. The chain recombines TRBV29-1 with TRBJ1-1; D is ambiguous. Between the trimmed V and J ends, which lost 4 bases and 4 bases, there was a span of 13 bases. The length of the CDR3 is 13 residues. Germline CDR1 is SQVTM and CDR2 is ANQGSEA. The CDR3 loop reads CSVVWQAGTEAFF. CDR3 nucleotide sequence: TGCAGCGTTGTGTGGCAGGCCGGCACTGAAGCTTTCTTT.

The chain couples TRBV30 to TRBJ2-2; D is possibly TRBD2 (6 bases). Deletions cut 8 bases from V and 2 bases from J, with 12 bases between. There are 13 residues in the CDR3. CDR1 and CDR2 from the germline V gene are GTSNPN and SVGIG (reference sequence). In DNA, the CDR3 is TGTGCCGGGCGGGGCTTAAACACCGGGGAGCTGTTTTTT. Encoded protein: CAGRGLNTGELFF.

The chain carries TRBV27 and TRBJ2-5, with 7 bases fitting TRBD1. The end of the DNA aligns better with TRBJ2-7, so the J call may be wrong. CDR1 is MNHEY and CDR2 is SMNVEV in the germline V gene (reference sequence). This CDR3 region has 12 residues. CDR3 DNA: TGTGCCAGCAGGAAGGGGGCGGACGAGCAGTACTTC. Its translation is CASRKGADEQYF.

CDR3 amino acids: CASSSSGFASYEQYF. CDR3 sequence (DNA): TGCGCCAGCAGCTCTAGCGGGTTCGCCTCCTACGAGCAGTACTTC. The V call is TRBV5-1, the J call TRBJ2-7, with TRBD2 identical over 8 bases. This CDR3 is built from 15 residues. Germline CDR1 reads SGHRS; CDR2 reads YFSETQ. Trimming took 3 bases from V and 0 from J; bases not matched to a gene: 5.

The chain recombines TRBV6-5 with TRBJ1-5, with 9 nucleotides matching TRBD1. Germline assignment: CDR1 MNHEY and CDR2 SVGAGI. The CDR3 extends over 12 amino acids. Unmatched junction bases numbered 0, after V lost 8 bases and J lost 4 bases. CDR3 sequence reads: CASGTGNQPQHF. DNA for the CDR3: TGTGCCAGCGGGACAGGGAATCAGCCCCAGCATTTT.

CDR3: CASSQGPEGRGTDTQYF. The CDR3 DNA sequence: TGCGCCAGCAGCCAAGGCCCCGAGGGGCGGGGCACAGATACGCAGTATTTT. The chain uses TRBV4-3 and TRBJ2-3; D may correspond to TRBD1 or TRBD2 (5 bases each). Looked up from germline, CDR1 is LGHNA and CDR2 is YSLEER. The CDR3 extends over 17 amino acids. V was cut by 1 base and J by 1 base, with 15 bases left in between.

The chain combines TRBV9 with TRBJ2-4; weak D call: TRBD1 (6 bases). The CDR3 is 13 residues long. V gave up 3 bases and J gave up 7 bases, with 11 bases separating them. Germline V gene sequence: CDR1 SGDLS, CDR2 YYNGEE. Here the CDR3 reads CASSENTGNIQYF. CDR3 coding DNA: TGTGCCAGCAGCGAGAATACAGGGAACATTCAGTACTTC.

The chain employs TRBV19 and TRBJ1-2; D possibly corresponds to TRBD1 (5 bases). Germline V lookup: CDR1 LNHDA, CDR2 SQIVND (reference sequence). The V gene lost 9 bases and the J gene lost 4 bases, with 9 bases spanning the gap. The length of the CDR3 is 11 residues. CDR3 coding DNA: TGTGCCAGCGACAGCCTCTATGGCTACACCTTC. Its protein product is CASDSLYGYTF.

The chain combines TRBV6-6 with TRBJ2-7; D tentatively reads TRBD1 or TRBD2 (5 bases each). The V and J ends lost 9 bases and 1 base respectively, with 10 bases between them. Per germline, CDR1 MNHNY and CDR2 SVGAGI (reference sequence). The CDR3 spans 12 residues. The CDR3 DNA sequence: TGTGCCAGTGCGAGGGGATCCTACGAGCAGTACTTC. Encoded protein: CASARGSYEQYF.

This clone was recorded a few times. The chain recombines TRBV7-2 with TRBJ2-7; D ambiguous. V was clipped by 1 base and J by 6 bases, with 10 bases between them. The CDR3 is 13 residues long. Germline CDR1 and CDR2: SGHTA and FQGNSA. The CDR3 here is CASSLVLLAEQYF. For the CDR3, the DNA is TGTGCCAGCAGCTTAGTTTTATTAGCCGAGCAGTACTTC.